This entry lists 31 T cell receptor beta chains sequenced from one sample in a study of cytomegalovirus exposure and HLA in healthy donors. PCR was performed using 60 Vbeta and 13 Jbeta primers. Sequenced by immunoSEQ multiplex PCR; TCRdb stores in-frame clones only, minus some. The sample lists over 150,000 clones; roughly 80% were seen once. The source material was PBMCs. The source of these receptors is a woman in her fifties or sixties in good health and CMV-seropositive.

The chain recombines TRBV4-2 with TRBJ2-5, with D tentatively TRBD2 (6 bases). V shed 4 bases and J shed 3 bases, with 21 bases lying between them. The length of the CDR3 is 17 residues. The V gene's germline CDR1 is LGHNA and CDR2 YNFKEQ. Written as DNA, the CDR3 is TGTGCCAGCAGCCCGATACCGGGACTCCCGGTGGAAGAGACCCAGTACTTC. Its protein product is CASSPIPGLPVEETQYF.

V and J are TRBV6-1 and TRBJ2-6; D may be TRBD1 (6 bases). The CDR3 runs 17 residues. V shed 4 bases and J shed 4 bases, with 17 bases lying between them. Germline CDR1 is MNHNS and CDR2 is SASEGT. Here the CDR3 DNA reads TGTGCCAGCAGTGTAACCGGGACATCGAACGGGGCCAACGTCCTGACTTTC. Amino acids: CASSVTGTSNGANVLTF.

This chain links TRBV4-2 with TRBJ1-6; no clear D. The CDR3 covers 20 residues. Trimming cost V 0 bases and J 0 bases, with 18 bases left between them. In germline, CDR1 is LGHNA, CDR2 YNFKEQ. CDR3 region: CASSQEFMGRGSSYNSPLHF. Written as DNA, the CDR3 is TGTGCCAGCAGCCAAGAGTTTATGGGCCGGGGAAGCTCCTATAATTCACCCCTCCACTTT.

The chain has TRBV11-2 and TRBJ2-3, with D perhaps matching TRBD1 (5 bases). V gave up 0 bases and J gave up 6 bases, with 7 bases separating them. The CDR3 is 13 residues long. The germline V gene has CDR1 SGHAT and CDR2 FQNNGV. The CDR3 DNA sequence: TGTGCCAGCAGCTTAGAAGGGGTGGATACGCAGTATTTT. Translated: CASSLEGVDTQYF.

The chain uses TRBV5-4 and TRBJ1-4; TRBD1 aligns across 9 bases. J gave up 6 bases and V 5 bases, and 14 bases lay outside the gene matches. The V gene's germline CDR1 is SGHNT and CDR2 YYREEE (reference sequence). The CDR3 is made up of 17 amino acids. DNA of the CDR3: TGTGCCAGCAGGCCTGGCGTCAAACAGGGGGCAGATGAAAAACTGTTTTTT. Residues: CASRPGVKQGADEKLFF.

This chain links TRBV28 with TRBJ1-5; D gene ambiguous. From germline, CDR1 is MDHEN and CDR2 SYDVKM. The V end was cut by 2 bases, the J end by 6 bases, with 8 bases between. The CDR3 sequence is 13 residues long. CDR3 in amino acids: CASSLTLGQPQHF. Here the CDR3 DNA reads TGTGCCAGCAGTTTAACCCTCGGTCAGCCCCAGCATTTT.

The chain uses TRBV7-3 and TRBJ2-7; 12 positions match TRBD2. The CDR3 consists of 15 residues. Germline-derived CDR1 and CDR2 are SGHTA and FQGTGA. The ends lost 6 bases at V and 2 bases at J; junction bases unmatched: 5. The CDR3 coding sequence is TGTGCCAGCAGTAGCCTAGCGGGGGGGCCCTACGAGCAGTACTTC. Amino acid sequence: CASSSLAGGPYEQYF.

This clone has a single count. This chain connects TRBV15 to TRBJ1-2; possibly TRBD1 for D (5 bases). The CDR3 spans 15 residues. Trimming stripped 0 bases from V and 7 bases from J, with 15 bases between. Germline CDR1 LNHNV, CDR2 YYDKDF (reference sequence). The CDR3 loop is CATSRDWEGPGGYTF. CDR3 bases: TGTGCCACCAGCAGAGATTGGGAGGGGCCCGGTGGCTACACCTTC.

The gene calls are TRBV21-1 and TRBJ2-3; the listed D gene, TRBD2, was not tested against the DNA. TRBV21-1 is termed a pseudogene. The CDR3 loop spans 17 amino acids. The DNA of the CDR3 is TGTGCCAGCAGCAAAGAGGAGACGGAGGGATGTTCAGATACGCAGTATTTT. Its protein is CASSKEETEGCSDTQYF.

This clone was detected only a few times. The chain is built from TRBV7-8 and TRBJ1-2; D is unclear. The germline gives CDR1 SGHVS, CDR2 FQNEAQ. CDR3 length equals 12 residues. The V and J ends lost 4 bases and 6 bases respectively, with 9 bases between them. The CDR3 bases are TGTGCCAGCAGCTCCGTCCGTGATGGCTACACCTTC. This codes for CASSSVRDGYTF.

The rearrangement joins TRBV4-1 to TRBJ1-6, with 9 bases lining up with TRBD1. The CDR3 totals 15 residues. V was pared by 1 base and J by 6 bases, with 1 base of the junction left unmatched. Germline CDR1 reads MGHRA; CDR2 reads YSYEKL. The DNA of the CDR3 is TGCGCCAGCAGCCAAGGGGGACAGGGTAATTCACCCCTCCACTTT. This gives the protein CASSQGGQGNSPLHF.

The CDR3 DNA reads TGTGCCAGTAGTAGAGGGGGGGCCTCCTACAATGAGCAGTTCTTC. Translation gives CASSRGGASYNEQFF. The V call is TRBV19, the J call TRBJ2-1; a weak D match, TRBD2 (7 bases). V lost 4 bases and J 0 bases, leaving 10 bases between the germline ends. CDR1 LNHDA and CDR2 SQIVND come from the germline V gene (reference sequence). The CDR3 is made up of 15 amino acids.

This clone was seen at least ten times. This chain joins TRBV19 and TRBJ2-3; 8 nucleotides match TRBD1. The CDR3 loop spans 15 amino acids. Germline CDR1 is LNHDA and CDR2 is SQIVND (reference sequence). V was clipped by 1 base and J by 5 bases; unmatched bases: 5. DNA for the CDR3: TGTGCCAGTAGTATAGGGCAGGGGGCAGGAGATACGCAGTATTTT. This sequence encodes CASSIGQGAGDTQYF.

This chain joins TRBV5-1 and TRBJ2-7, with 7 bases fitting TRBD1. V dropped 0 bases and J dropped 3; count of bases not matched to a gene: 3. The CDR3 length is 14 residues. The germline V gene encodes CDR1 SGHRS and CDR2 YFSETQ. CDR3 sequence (DNA): TGCGCCAGCAGCTTGGTTGGACAGGTCTACGAGCAGTACTTC. Protein product: CASSLVGQVYEQYF.

The gene calls are TRBV5-1 and TRBJ1-1, with TRBD1 matching 7 bases. Germline V lookup: CDR1 SGHRS, CDR2 YFSETQ. The V gene end was trimmed by 7 bases and the J gene end by 1 base; junction bases not matched to a gene: 7. This CDR3 has 14 residues. CDR3 in amino acids: CASRRDSQNTEAFF. The CDR3 bases are TGCGCCAGCCGCCGGGACAGCCAGAACACTGAAGCTTTCTTT.

This CDR3 reads CASSDLGQYTDTQYF. The CDR3 DNA reads as TGTGCCAGCAGTGACCTCGGACAGTATACAGATACGCAGTATTTT. This rearrangement joins TRBV2 to TRBJ2-3; possibly TRBD1 for D (6 bases). This CDR3 has 15 amino acids. CDR1 and CDR2 (germline): SNHLY, FYNNEI. The ends were cut back, 3 bases at V and 3 bases at J, with 13 bases in the middle.

This rearrangement joins TRBV10-3 to TRBJ1-2; 9 bases line up with TRBD1. Trimming took 7 bases from V and 1 from J; bases not matched to a gene: 4. The germline gives CDR1 ENHRY, CDR2 SYGVKD. This CDR3 is 14 amino acids long. The chain's CDR3 is CAITRDRDNYGYTF. The CDR3 bases are TGTGCCATCACCCGGGACAGGGATAACTATGGCTACACCTTC.

The chain couples TRBV2 to TRBJ1-1; tentatively, D is TRBD1 (5 bases). The V and J ends lost 10 bases and 3 bases respectively, with 9 bases between them. The CDR3 runs 11 residues. Germline V gene lookup returns CDR1 SNHLY and CDR2 FYNNEI. The CDR3, as DNA: TGTGCCATTGGGGGGTACACTGAAGCTTTCTTT. This gives the protein CAIGGYTEAFF.

The V gene is TRBV5-6, the J gene TRBJ1-5, with TRBD1 as a possible D gene (6 bases). V was shortened by 0 bases and J by 9 bases, with 13 bases between the two germline ends. The CDR3 sequence is 14 residues long. Germline V gene lookup returns CDR1 SGHDT and CDR2 YYEEEE. The CDR3 here is CASSLGGRGGPQHF. The CDR3 DNA sequence: TGTGCCAGCAGCTTGGGGGGCAGGGGCGGGCCCCAGCATTTT.

This clone was observed once. This rearrangement joins TRBV25-1 to TRBJ1-2, with a weak D call TRBD1 (5 bases). V lost 4 bases and J lost 4, with 19 bases in between. The V gene's germline CDR1 is MGHDK and CDR2 SYGVNS. The CDR3 has 16 amino acids. CDR3 nucleotides: TGTGCCAGCAGTGGAATCGACAGTCCTCTGGGCTATGGCTACACCTTC. Its translation: CASSGIDSPLGYGYTF.

V and J are TRBV6-1 and TRBJ2-5; D ambiguous. The DNA end is more similar to TRBJ2-7, so the J call may be wrong. Germline CDR1 MNHNS, CDR2 SASEGT. This CDR3 spans 14 amino acids. CDR3 sequence: CASRWVDTPYEQYF. DNA for the CDR3: TGTGCCAGCAGATGGGTCGACACACCCTACGAGCAGTACTTC.

The chain is built from TRBV4-2 and TRBJ2-7; possible D gene TRBD1, 5 bases. Per germline, CDR1 LGHNA and CDR2 YNFKEQ. Trimming cost V 1 base and J 4 bases, with 11 bases left between them. The CDR3 is made up of 14 amino acids. The CDR3 DNA sequence: TGTGCCAGCAGCCAAGGCTCCAGGGCGTACGAGCAGTACTTC. This sequence encodes CASSQGSRAYEQYF.

The J gene is TRBJ2-1, the V gene TRBV28; 12 bases match TRBD2. The CDR3 covers 16 residues. Trimming cost V 7 bases and J 6 bases; bases outside gene matches: 10. Germline loops: CDR1 MDHEN, CDR2 SYDVKM. The CDR3 DNA reads TGTGCCAGCAAGGCTAGCGGGGGGGCGGGGTTCAATGAGCAGTTCTTC. This sequence encodes CASKASGGAGFNEQFF.

V gene TRBV10-1 combines with J gene TRBJ1-1, with a possible D match to TRBD1 (5 bases). Germline V gives CDR1 WNHNN, CDR2 SYGVQD (reference sequence). CDR3 length: 15 amino acids. V was shortened by 0 bases and J by 1 base, with 9 bases between the two germline ends. CDR3: CASSESKGSNTEAFF. The CDR3 nucleotides are TGCGCCAGCAGTGAGTCGAAGGGGTCGAACACTGAAGCTTTCTTT.

The J gene is TRBJ2-5, the V gene TRBV30, with 11 bases identical to TRBD2. Germline V gene sequence: CDR1 GTSNPN, CDR2 SVGIG (reference sequence). V was pared by 3 bases and J by 2 bases, with 5 bases of the junction left unmatched. The CDR3 runs 15 residues. The CDR3 region has the DNA TGTGCCTGGAGCCCCGGACTAGCGGGTCAAGAGACCCAGTACTTC. Amino acids: CAWSPGLAGQETQYF. The complete variable domain, with remaining parts taken from reference TRBV30 and TRBJ2-5, reads SQTIHQWPATLVQPVGSPLSLECTVEGTSNPNLYWYRQAAGRGLQLLFYSVGIGQISSEVPQNLSASRPQDRQFILSSKKLLLSDSGFYLCAWSPGLAGQETQYFGPGTRLLVL.

The chain employs TRBV11-2 and TRBJ1-6, with 7 positions matching TRBD1. CDR3 length: 14 residues. Germline CDR1 is SGHAT and CDR2 is FQNNGV. V lost 3 bases and J lost 5; bases outside the gene matches: 1. The CDR3 region has the DNA TGTGCCAGCAGCTTCGGACAGGATAATTCACCCCTCCACTTT. Its translation is CASSFGQDNSPLHF.

The rearrangement joins TRBV10-3 to TRBJ2-2; TRBD1 matches at 8 bases. V shed 3 bases and J 2 bases; nucleotides not matched to a gene: 8. The CDR3 length is 17 residues. Germline CDR1 reads ENHRY; CDR2 reads SYGVKD. CDR3 DNA: TGTGCCATCAGTGAAGGGACAGGACCCTTAAACACCGGGGAGCTGTTTTTT. It yields the protein CAISEGTGPLNTGELFF.

The V gene is TRBV7-8, the J gene TRBJ2-1; D is unresolved. The CDR3 totals 14 residues. Germline-derived CDR1 and CDR2 are SGHVS and FQNEAQ. Trimming stripped 5 bases from V and 6 bases from J, with 14 bases between. The CDR3 loop reads CASSPFEAVNEQFF. As DNA, the CDR3 is TGTGCCAGCAGCCCCTTTGAGGCCGTCAATGAGCAGTTCTTC.

J is TRBJ2-1 and V is TRBV6-5; the D is unclear. The CDR3 covers 11 residues. V dropped 1 base and J dropped 8 bases, with 3 bases sitting between them. Germline CDR1 reads MNHEY; CDR2 reads SVGAGI. CDR3 DNA sequence: TGTGCCAGCAGTTACTTCGATGAGCAGTTCTTC. It yields the protein CASSYFDEQFF.

The rearrangement links TRBV6-6 to TRBJ2-3, with D perhaps matching TRBD2 (6 bases). The CDR3 totals 15 residues. Trimming stripped 2 bases from V and 5 bases from J, with 14 bases between. Germline CDR1 and CDR2: MNHNY and SVGAGI (reference sequence). The DNA for the CDR3 is TGTGCCAGCAGTTACCCCGGTCGGGGAGGAGATACGCAGTATTTT. This encodes CASSYPGRGGDTQYF.

The chain uses TRBV19 and TRBJ1-1; D gene uncertain. This CDR3 comprises 15 residues. In germline, CDR1 is LNHDA, CDR2 SQIVND (reference sequence). V lost 4 bases and J lost 3, with 15 bases in between. The CDR3 region has the DNA TGTGCCAGTAGTAGTCGATGGCCTCGGGACACTGAAGCTTTCTTT. This codes for CASSSRWPRDTEAFF.